A single sample is the source of the 6 T cell receptor beta chains below, sequenced in a study of T-cell memory formation after mild COVID-19. TCRdb processed the 5' RACE reads anew with MiXCR; each CDR3 protein has one entry. The data contain about 540,000 distinct CDR3 sequences, about 20% of them singletons. Sequencing was done on a sample of PBMCs or a T cell subset sorted from them (not recorded which). These receptors all stem from an adult woman who had mild COVID-19 (a few samples of this study predate the infection). Cell type and time point are not known.

The chain is built from TRBV5-4 and TRBJ1-5; D gene unclear. In germline, CDR1 is SGHNT, CDR2 YYREEE (reference sequence). V lost 2 bases to trimming and J lost 4 bases, with 4 bases between them. The CDR3 is 12 amino acids. CDR3 in DNA: TGTGCCAGCAGCTTTAATAATCAGCCCCAGCATTTT. Its translation is CASSFNNQPQHF. The whole variable domain, remainder taken from reference TRBV5-4 and TRBJ1-5, is ETGVTQSPTHLIKTRGQQVTLRCSSQSGHNTVSWYQQALGQGPQFIFQYYREEENGRGNFPPRFSGLQFPNYSSELNVNALELDDSALYLCASSFNNQPQHFGDGTRLSIL.

This clonotype was seen a handful of times. The chain has TRBV5-1 and TRBJ2-2, with no clear D. V gave up 4 bases and J gave up 1 base, with 20 bases separating them. Germline values: CDR1 SGHRS, CDR2 YFSETQ. This CDR3 is 18 amino acids long. The CDR3 region has the DNA TGCGCCAGCAGCCCTACTATTAACAGTGTCATGAACACCGGGGAGCTGTTTTTT. It yields the protein CASSPTINSVMNTGELFF. The variable domain in full, with the rest retrieved from reference TRBV5-1 and TRBJ2-2, is KAGVTQTPRYLIKTRGQQVTLSCSPISGHRSVSWYQQTPGQGLQFLFEYFSETQRNKGNFPGRFSGRQFSNSRSEMNVSTLELGDSALYLCASSPTINSVMNTGELFFGEGSRLTVL.

This clonotype came up a few times. This chain connects TRBV30 to TRBJ1-5; perhaps TRBD1 as D (5 bases). Germline CDR1 GTSNPN, CDR2 SVGIG (reference sequence). The V gene lost 4 bases and the J gene lost 0 bases, with 13 bases spanning the gap. The CDR3 runs to 15 residues. CDR3 nucleotide sequence: TGTGCCTGGAAGGGACGAGGGGATAGCAATCAGCCCCAGCATTTT. Translation: CAWKGRGDSNQPQHF.

This rearrangement joins TRBV20-1 to TRBJ1-2; 10 bases match TRBD1. Per germline, CDR1 DFQATT and CDR2 SNEGSKA (reference sequence). The CDR3 is 17 residues long. The V gene end was trimmed by 5 bases and the J gene end by 7 bases; junction bases not matched to a gene: 19. The CDR3 region is CSAPPPGGGQGKGGYTF. DNA for the CDR3: TGCAGTGCTCCACCCCCCGGCGGGGGACAGGGGAAAGGTGGCTACACCTTC.

This clonotype was picked up many times. V is TRBV6-2 or TRBV6-3 and J is TRBJ2-1; TRBD2 might be the D (6 bases). Trimming pared 3 bases from V and 4 bases from J, leaving 19 bases between. CDR3 size: 17 residues. Looked up from germline, CDR1 is MNHEY and CDR2 is SVGEGT. This CDR3 is CASSYFGRASVYNEQFF. The DNA of the CDR3 is TGTGCCAGCAGTTATTTCGGCCGGGCTAGCGTATACAATGAGCAGTTCTTC.

This clonotype was observed a handful of times. Germline is not matched at one junction end, which may reflect a read error. The rearrangement uses TRBV6-5 and TRBJ2-3, with 7 bases identical to TRBD1. The CDR3 runs to 14 residues. The germline CDR1 and CDR2 sequences are MNHEY and SVGAGI. CDR3: CASSYRDSRDTQYF. The CDR3 region has the DNA TGTGCCAGCAGTTATAGGGACAGCAGAGATACGCAGTATTTT.